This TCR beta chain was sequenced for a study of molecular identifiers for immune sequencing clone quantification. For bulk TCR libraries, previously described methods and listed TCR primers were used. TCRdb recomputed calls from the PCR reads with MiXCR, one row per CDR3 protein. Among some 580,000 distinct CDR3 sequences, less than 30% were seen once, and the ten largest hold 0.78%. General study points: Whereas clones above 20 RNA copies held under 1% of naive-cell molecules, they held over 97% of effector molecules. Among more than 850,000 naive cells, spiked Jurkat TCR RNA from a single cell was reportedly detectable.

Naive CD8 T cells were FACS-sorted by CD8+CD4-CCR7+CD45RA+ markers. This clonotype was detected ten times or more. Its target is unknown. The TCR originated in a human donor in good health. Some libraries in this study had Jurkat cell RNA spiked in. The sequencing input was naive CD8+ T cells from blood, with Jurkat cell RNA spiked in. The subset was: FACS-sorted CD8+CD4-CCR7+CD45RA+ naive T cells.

CDR3 bases: TGCGCCAGCAGCCAAGATCCCGGAGCCCAAGAGACCCAGTACTTC. It translates to CASSQDPGAQETQYF. V and J are TRBV4-1 and TRBJ2-5; no clear D gene. Germline assignment: CDR1 MGHRA and CDR2 YSYEKL. The CDR3 contains 15 residues. V lost 0 bases, J lost 1 base, and 9 bases lay in between.